The 20 T cell receptor beta chains given below trace back to one sample, sequenced in a study of blood T cell repertoires in COVID-19. Generated by immunoSEQ multiplex PCR, the TCRdb table keeps only in-frame clones and is missing some. The repertoire holds roughly 450,000 clones, less than 95% seen once, with approximately 0.55% in the top ten. Sequencing used PBMCs or T cells enriched from blood (not recorded which). Source of these receptors: a man aged 18 to 30 who had recovered from COVID-19.

This clone was recorded once. The genes are TRBV18 and TRBJ2-7, with TRBD1 identical over 12 bases. The V gene end was trimmed by 0 bases and the J gene end by 5 bases; junction bases not matched to a gene: 2. The CDR3 contains 15 residues. CDR1 and CDR2 (germline): KGHSH, LQKENI. The CDR3 DNA follows: TGTGCCAGCTCACCACCGGGACAGGGGGCCCACGAGCAGTACTTC. It is translated as CASSPPGQGAHEQYF.

The chain joins TRBV7-2 to TRBJ1-2; perhaps TRBD1 as D (5 bases). The CDR3 consists of 15 residues. Trimming left V 5 bases short and J 3 bases short, with 16 bases between. Germline V CDR1 and CDR2: SGHTA, FQGNSA. This CDR3 is CASSPNGPGDYGYTF. The CDR3 DNA sequence: TGTGCCAGCAGCCCGAACGGGCCGGGGGACTATGGCTACACCTTC.

This clone was found a few times. This sequence joins TRBV11-2 and TRBJ2-7; 7 bases match TRBD1. Trimming at V came to 4 bases and at J to 5 bases, leaving 5 bases not matched to a gene. Germline lookup yields CDR1 SGHAT and CDR2 FQNNGV. The CDR3 is 13 residues long. DNA for the CDR3: TGTGCCAGCAGCTCGACAGGGTTCCACGAGCAGTACTTC. Translated: CASSSTGFHEQYF.

J is TRBJ2-3 and V is TRBV7-9; 8 nucleotides align to TRBD1. The CDR3 runs 14 residues. V trimming: 4 bases; J trimming: 5 bases; junction bases outside the gene matches: 5. Per germline, CDR1 SEHNR and CDR2 FQNEAQ (reference sequence). CDR3: CASSSTGAGDTQYF. CDR3 bases: TGTGCCAGCAGCTCGACAGGGGCGGGAGATACGCAGTATTTT.

This chain uses TRBV5-1 with TRBJ1-2, with 7 bases fitting TRBD1. The CDR3 is 15 residues long. Germline V gene sequence: CDR1 SGHRS, CDR2 YFSETQ. With 2 bases clipped from V and 6 bases from J, the junction kept 10 bases outside the gene matches. The CDR3 is CASSFGRQGRDGYTF. CDR3 sequence (DNA): TGCGCCAGCAGCTTTGGGCGACAGGGCCGAGATGGCTACACCTTC.

This sequence joins TRBV7-6 and TRBJ2-2; D possibly corresponds to TRBD1 (6 bases). There are 15 residues in the CDR3. Trimming cost V 2 bases and J 7 bases, with 14 bases left between them. The V gene's germline CDR1 is SGHVS and CDR2 FNYEAQ. The CDR3 loop reads CASSLPQGLVGELFF. The CDR3, as DNA: TGTGCCAGCAGCTTACCCCAGGGGCTGGTCGGGGAGCTGTTTTTT.

The chain employs TRBV5-5 and TRBJ1-2; 9 bases agree with TRBD1. CDR1 and CDR2 (germline): SGHKS, YYEKEE (reference sequence). V trimming: 4 bases; J trimming: 2 bases; junction bases outside the gene matches: 3. The CDR3 has 14 residues. Here the CDR3 DNA reads TGTGCCAGCAGCCCAGGGACAGGGAACTATGGCTACACCTTC. Translating gives CASSPGTGNYGYTF. Using reference TRBV5-5 and TRBJ1-2 for the parts outside the CDR3, the full variable domain is DAGVTQSPTHLIKTRGQQVTLRCSPISGHKSVSWYQQVLGQGPQFIFQYYEKEERGRGNFPDRFSARQFPNYSSELNVNALLLGDSALYLCASSPGTGNYGYTFGSGTRLTVV.

The rearrangement links TRBV28 to TRBJ2-6; D is unresolved. Deletions cut 6 bases from V and 1 base from J, with 13 bases between. The CDR3 is made up of 16 amino acids. CDR1 is MDHEN and CDR2 is SYDVKM in the germline V gene. CDR3 bases: TGTGCCAGCAGAAACCAGTTGGTGTCTGGGGCCAACGTCCTGACTTTC. Protein product: CASRNQLVSGANVLTF.

V usage is TRBV5-6 and J usage is TRBJ1-1; D perhaps matches TRBD1 (6 bases). Trimming shortened V by 1 base and J by 7 bases, and 14 bases separated the two germline ends. The CDR3 consists of 14 residues. Germline V CDR1 and CDR2: SGHDT, YYEEEE. CDR3 in DNA: TGTGCCAGCAGCTTGATCAGGGGAGATTATGAAGCTTTCTTT. Its protein product is CASSLIRGDYEAFF.

For the CDR3, the DNA is TGTGCCAGCGCTGACAGTACCGATCAGCCCCAGCATTTT. Translating gives CASADSTDQPQHF. The chain joins TRBV18 to TRBJ1-5, with a weak D call TRBD1 (5 bases). This CDR3 is 13 amino acids long. The V end lost 8 bases, the J end lost 5 bases, and 13 bases lay between the germline ends. Per germline, CDR1 KGHSH and CDR2 LQKENI.

The chain employs TRBV5-1 and TRBJ2-1, with 7 bases that match TRBD2. The CDR3 totals 15 residues. Unmatched junction bases numbered 10, after V lost 4 bases and J lost 6 bases. CDR1 and CDR2 (germline): SGHRS, YFSETQ. DNA for the CDR3: TGCGCCAGCAGCCCGGGGCTAGCGGAATCCAATGAGCAGTTCTTC. Its protein product is CASSPGLAESNEQFF.

The chain joins TRBV11-1 to TRBJ2-1; D possibly corresponds to TRBD2 (7 bases). CDR1 and CDR2 from the germline V gene are SGHAT and FQDESV (reference sequence). Trimming cost V 5 bases and J 0 bases, with 14 bases left between them. The CDR3 contains 16 residues. CDR3 protein: CASSRGAGSSYNEQFF. The DNA of the CDR3 is TGTGCCAGCAGCCGGGGGGCAGGGAGCTCCTACAATGAGCAGTTCTTC. The full variable domain, in which reference TRBV11-1 and TRBJ2-1 provide the parts outside the CDR3, is EAEVAQSPRYKITEKSQAVAFWCDPISGHATLYWYRQILGQGPELLVQFQDESVVDDSQLPKDRFSAERLKGVDSTLKIQPAELGDSAMYLCASSRGAGSSYNEQFFGPGTRLTVL.

The gene calls are TRBV30 and TRBJ1-2, with 10 nucleotides matching TRBD1. Germline values: CDR1 GTSNPN, CDR2 SVGIG (reference sequence). Trimming took 6 bases from V and 8 from J; bases not matched to a gene: 12. CDR3 length: 14 residues. CDR3 bases: TGTGCCTGTACAATCGACAGGGGGCCTGCGGGCTACACCTTC. Translation gives CACTIDRGPAGYTF.

This chain links TRBV11-1 with TRBJ1-1, with TRBD1 identical over 7 bases. J gave up 4 bases and V 0 bases, and 5 bases lay outside the gene matches. Germline V CDR1 and CDR2: SGHAT, FQDESV (reference sequence). CDR3 length: 15 amino acids. CDR3 DNA sequence: TGTGCCAGCAGCTTAGCGGACAGGACGGGCACTGAAGCTTTCTTT. This encodes CASSLADRTGTEAFF. The complete variable domain, with remaining parts taken from reference TRBV11-1 and TRBJ1-1, reads EAEVAQSPRYKITEKSQAVAFWCDPISGHATLYWYRQILGQGPELLVQFQDESVVDDSQLPKDRFSAERLKGVDSTLKIQPAELGDSAMYLCASSLADRTGTEAFFGQGTRLTVV.

V and J are TRBV7-2 and TRBJ2-1; 8 bases line up with TRBD2. Germline assignment: CDR1 SGHTA and CDR2 FQGNSA. J lost 0 bases, V lost 5 bases, and 3 bases had no gene match. The CDR3 runs to 15 residues. The CDR3 spells CASSQSGSSYNEQFF. The CDR3 nucleotides read TGTGCCAGCAGCCAAAGCGGGAGCTCCTACAATGAGCAGTTCTTC. The full variable domain, rest sourced from reference TRBV7-2 and TRBJ2-1, is GAGVSQSPSNKVTEKGKDVELRCDPISGHTALYWYRQSLGQGLEFLIYFQGNSAPDKSGLPSDRFSAERTGGSVSTLTIQRTQQEDSAVYLCASSQSGSSYNEQFFGPGTRLTVL.

This rearrangement joins TRBV9 to TRBJ1-2; D is unclear. CDR1 SGDLS and CDR2 YYNGEE come from the germline V gene. V was pared by 0 bases and J by 1 base, with 7 bases between. The CDR3 extends over 14 amino acids. CDR3 coding DNA: TGTGCCAGCAGCGTAGTGTCAGATAACTATGGCTACACCTTC. Its protein product is CASSVVSDNYGYTF.

The V call is TRBV7-9, the J call TRBJ2-2, with a tentative D call TRBD1 (5 bases). V was trimmed by 2 bases and J by 6 bases, leaving 13 bases between them. The V gene's germline CDR1 is SEHNR and CDR2 FQNEAQ (reference sequence). The CDR3 is 15 amino acids. CDR3 region: CASSLKSGYAGELFF. CDR3 in DNA: TGTGCCAGCAGCTTAAAGTCAGGGTACGCCGGGGAGCTGTTTTTT.

The genes are TRBV4-1 and TRBJ2-7; no clear D. The V gene's germline CDR1 is MGHRA and CDR2 YSYEKL. The CDR3 length is 15 residues. V lost 4 bases to trimming and J lost 0 bases, with 13 bases between them. The CDR3 DNA sequence: TGCGCCAGCAGCCTCTTCGAGGAGCTCTCCTACGAGCAGTACTTC. Amino acid sequence: CASSLFEELSYEQYF.

This rearrangement joins TRBV5-1 to TRBJ1-6; 7 bases match TRBD1. Germline V gene lookup returns CDR1 SGHRS and CDR2 YFSETQ. This CDR3 comprises 17 residues. The trim removed 4 bases at V and 5 bases at J, leaving 12 bases unmatched. DNA for the CDR3: TGCGCCAGCAGCCTTAGGGAACCGGGACAGAATAATTCACCCCTCCACTTT. Protein: CASSLREPGQNNSPLHF.

This clone has at least ten counts. The V call is TRBV6-5, the J call TRBJ1-2, with TRBD1 as a possible D gene (5 bases). The CDR3 is 13 residues long. Germline CDR1 reads MNHEY; CDR2 reads SVGAGI. V shed 6 bases and J shed 0 bases, with 8 bases lying between them. CDR3 bases: TGTGCCAGCAGGACGACAGCTAACTATGGCTACACCTTC. Translated, it gives CASRTTANYGYTF.